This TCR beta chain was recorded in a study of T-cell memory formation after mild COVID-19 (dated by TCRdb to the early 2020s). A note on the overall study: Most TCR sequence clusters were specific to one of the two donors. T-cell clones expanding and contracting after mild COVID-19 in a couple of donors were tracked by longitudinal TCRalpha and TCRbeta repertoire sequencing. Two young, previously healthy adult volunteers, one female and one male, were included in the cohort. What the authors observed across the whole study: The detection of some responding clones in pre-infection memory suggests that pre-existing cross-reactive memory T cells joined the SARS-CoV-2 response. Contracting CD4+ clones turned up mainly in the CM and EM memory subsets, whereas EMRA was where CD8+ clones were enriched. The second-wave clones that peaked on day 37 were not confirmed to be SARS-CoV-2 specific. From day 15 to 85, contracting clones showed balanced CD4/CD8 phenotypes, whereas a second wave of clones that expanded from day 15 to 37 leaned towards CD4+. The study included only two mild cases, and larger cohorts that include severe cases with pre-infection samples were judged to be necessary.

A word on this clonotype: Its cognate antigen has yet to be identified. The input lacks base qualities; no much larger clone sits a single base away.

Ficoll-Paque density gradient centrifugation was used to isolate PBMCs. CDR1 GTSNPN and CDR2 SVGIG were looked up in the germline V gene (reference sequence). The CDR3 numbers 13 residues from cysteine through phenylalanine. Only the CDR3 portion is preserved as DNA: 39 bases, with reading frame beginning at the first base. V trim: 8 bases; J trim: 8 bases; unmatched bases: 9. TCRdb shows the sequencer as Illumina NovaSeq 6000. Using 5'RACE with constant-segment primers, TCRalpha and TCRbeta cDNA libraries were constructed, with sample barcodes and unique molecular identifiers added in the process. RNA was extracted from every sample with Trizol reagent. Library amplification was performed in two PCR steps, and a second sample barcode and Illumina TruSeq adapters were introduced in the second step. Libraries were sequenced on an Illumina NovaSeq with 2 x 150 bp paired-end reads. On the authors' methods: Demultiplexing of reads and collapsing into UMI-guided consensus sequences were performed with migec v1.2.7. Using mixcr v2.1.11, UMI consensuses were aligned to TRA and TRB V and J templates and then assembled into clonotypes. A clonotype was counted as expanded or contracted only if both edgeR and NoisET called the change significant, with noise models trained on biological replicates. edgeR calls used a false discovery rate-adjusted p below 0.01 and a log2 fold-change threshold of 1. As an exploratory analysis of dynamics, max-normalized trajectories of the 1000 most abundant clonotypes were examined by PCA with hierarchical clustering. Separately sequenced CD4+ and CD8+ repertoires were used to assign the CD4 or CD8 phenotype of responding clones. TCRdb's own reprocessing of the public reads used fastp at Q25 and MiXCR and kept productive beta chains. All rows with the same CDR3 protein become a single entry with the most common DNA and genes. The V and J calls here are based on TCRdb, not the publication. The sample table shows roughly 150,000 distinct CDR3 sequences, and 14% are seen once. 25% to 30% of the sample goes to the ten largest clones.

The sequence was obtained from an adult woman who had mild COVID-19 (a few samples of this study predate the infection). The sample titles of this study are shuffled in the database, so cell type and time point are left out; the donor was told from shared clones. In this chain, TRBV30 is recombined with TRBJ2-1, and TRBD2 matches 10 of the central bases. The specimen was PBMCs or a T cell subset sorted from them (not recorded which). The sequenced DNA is TGTGCCACTACTGCACTAGCGGGACATGAGCAGTTCTTC. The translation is CATTALAGHEQFF.